These T cell receptor beta chains were read from a single sample in a study of T-cell memory formation after mild COVID-19. TCRdb reprocessed the 5' RACE reads via MiXCR and lists one record per CDR3 protein. Of roughly 86,000 distinct CDR3 sequences listed, about 12% were seen once; the top ten hold 27%. Sequencing input: PBMCs or a T cell subset sorted from them (not recorded which). The receptors derive from an adult woman who had mild COVID-19 (a few samples of this study predate the infection). Cell type and time point are not known. Each CDR3 is given with its conserved first and last residue. The D gene is left open where the match is weak. Size tells how often a clone was seen (once, few, many) or the class of an expanded clone, and some rows leave it out.

V gene,clone size,J gene,D gene,CDR3 DNA,CDR3 protein
TRBV7-6,many,TRBJ2-3,.,TGTGCCAGCAGCTTGGCGGTTGAGGATACGCAGTATTTT,CASSLAVEDTQYF
TRBV12-3/TRBV12-4,many,TRBJ2-7,.,TGTGCCAGCAGCTCGGGATTTATGGGGACCGAGCAGTACTTC,CASSSGFMGTEQYF
TRBV7-9,few,TRBJ1-2,.,TGTGCCAGCAGGACCTCAGGGAATAACTATGGCTACACCTTC,CASRTSGNNYGYTF
TRBV7-9,.,TRBJ1-4,.,TGTGCCAGCAGCTTGAAAGACATACTAGGGGAAAAACTGTTTTTT,CASSLKDILGEKLFF
TRBV5-1,few,TRBJ1-1,TRBD1,TGCGCCAGCAGCTCACAGGGGGCGGGCACTGAAGCTTTCTTT,CASSSQGAGTEAFF
TRBV15,.,TRBJ1-4,.,TGTGCCACCAGCAGAGATGGCCTAGAACTGTTTTTT,CATSRDGLELFF
TRBV20-1,.,TRBJ1-4,.,TGCAGTGTATTTCAGGATCCCGAAAAACTGTTTTTT,CSVFQDPEKLFF
TRBV7-9,many,TRBJ2-5,.,TGTGCCAGCAGCTTAGAGGGACGGCGGGAGACCCAGTACTTC,CASSLEGRRETQYF
TRBV9,.,TRBJ2-5,.,TGTGCCAGCAGCGCCCGGGAGCCCGGGGGAGAGACCCAGTACTTC,CASSAREPGGETQYF
TRBV4-1,.,TRBJ2-1,TRBD2,TGCGCCAGCAGCCATGGGGGGGTGGGCTACAATGAGCAGTTCTTC,CASSHGGVGYNEQFF
TRBV24-1,few,TRBJ2-4,.,TGTGCCACCAGTGCCGGGGAGCAAAACATTCAGTACTTC,CATSAGEQNIQYF
TRBV11-3,.,TRBJ2-3,TRBD2,TGTGCCAGCAAACCTCTAGCGGGAGTTTCCAGCACAGATACGCAGTATTTT,CASKPLAGVSSTDTQYF
TRBV12-3/TRBV12-4,.,TRBJ2-7,TRBD2,TGTGCCAGCAGTGGACTAGGCTCCTACGAGCAGTACTTC,CASSGLGSYEQYF
TRBV12-3/TRBV12-4,many,TRBJ2-5,TRBD1,TGTGCCAGCAGTTCTCCGGACAGGGGGCCCAAAGAGACCCAGTACTTC,CASSSPDRGPKETQYF
TRBV7-9,.,TRBJ1-1,TRBD1,TGTGCCAGCAGCTTCCCAGGGGGCGAAGTCACTGAAGCTTTCTTT,CASSFPGGEVTEAFF
TRBV7-2,.,TRBJ2-7,.,TGTGCCAGCAGCTTTCTGGCGTACGAGCAGTACTTC,CASSFLAYEQYF
TRBV4-2,.,TRBJ2-7,TRBD2,TGTGCCAGCAGCCAGGCTCCTAGCGGGAGGGCCGAAGAGCAGTACTTC,CASSQAPSGRAEEQYF
TRBV6-5,.,TRBJ1-3,.,TGTGCCAGCAGTCTATCCTCGGCCGTAGGAAACACCATATATTTT,CASSLSSAVGNTIYF
TRBV4-3,.,TRBJ2-1,.,TGCGCCAGCAGCCCCGGGCCGAACAATGAGCAGTTCTTC,CASSPGPNNEQFF
TRBV3-1,few,TRBJ2-2,.,TGTGCCAGCAGCCACAGGGCCGGGGAGCTGTTTTTT,CASSHRAGELFF
TRBV10-1,.,TRBJ1-5,TRBD1,TGCGCCAGCAGTGAGTCGGGTAAGGGGGCGCTGGTCTGGAATCAGCCCCAGCATTTT,CASSESGKGALVWNQPQHF
TRBV6-1,few,TRBJ1-2,.,TGTGCCAGCAGTGAAGTTGTAACTAACTATGGCTACACCTTC,CASSEVVTNYGYTF
TRBV20-1,few,TRBJ2-7,.,TGCAGTGCTAGACCCTCGGGGGAGCACCCCTACGAGCAGTACTTC,CSARPSGEHPYEQYF
TRBV6-2/TRBV6-3,few,TRBJ2-7,.,TGTGCCAGCAGCCGTGCCCCAGGAACAAGCAAAAGCTACGAGCAGTACTTC,CASSRAPGTSKSYEQYF